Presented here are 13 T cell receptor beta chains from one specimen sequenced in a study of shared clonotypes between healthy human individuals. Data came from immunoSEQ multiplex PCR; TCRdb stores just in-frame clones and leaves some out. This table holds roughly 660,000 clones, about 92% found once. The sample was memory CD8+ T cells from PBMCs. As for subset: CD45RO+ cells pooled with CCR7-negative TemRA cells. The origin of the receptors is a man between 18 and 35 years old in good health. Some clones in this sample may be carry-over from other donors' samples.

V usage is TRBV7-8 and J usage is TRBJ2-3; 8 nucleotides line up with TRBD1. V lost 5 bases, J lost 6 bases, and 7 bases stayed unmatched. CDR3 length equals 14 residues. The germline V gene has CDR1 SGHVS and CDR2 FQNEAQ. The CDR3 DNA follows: TGTGCCAGCAGCATATGGACAGGGAGGGATACGCAGTATTTT. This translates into CASSIWTGRDTQYF.

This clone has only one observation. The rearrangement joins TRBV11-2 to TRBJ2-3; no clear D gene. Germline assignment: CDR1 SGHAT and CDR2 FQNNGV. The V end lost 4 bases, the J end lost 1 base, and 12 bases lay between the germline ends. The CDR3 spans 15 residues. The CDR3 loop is CASSSLTGGTDTQYF. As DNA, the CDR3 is TGTGCCAGCAGCTCCCTGACTGGGGGCACAGATACGCAGTATTTT.

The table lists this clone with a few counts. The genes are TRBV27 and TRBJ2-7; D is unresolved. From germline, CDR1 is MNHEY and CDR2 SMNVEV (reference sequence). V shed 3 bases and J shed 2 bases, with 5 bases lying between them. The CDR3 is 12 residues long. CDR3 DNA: TGTGCCAGCAGTTTTGGCCCCTACGAGCAGTACTTC. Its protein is CASSFGPYEQYF.

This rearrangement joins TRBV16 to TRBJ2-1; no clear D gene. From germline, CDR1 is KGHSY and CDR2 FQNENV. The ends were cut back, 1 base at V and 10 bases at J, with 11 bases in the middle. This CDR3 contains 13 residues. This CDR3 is CASSQLSTREQFF. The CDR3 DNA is TGTGCCAGCAGCCAATTGAGTACAAGGGAGCAGTTCTTC.

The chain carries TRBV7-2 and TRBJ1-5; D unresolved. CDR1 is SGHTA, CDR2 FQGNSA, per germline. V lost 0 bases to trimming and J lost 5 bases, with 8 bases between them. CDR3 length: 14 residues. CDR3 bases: TGTGCCAGCAGCTTAGCGCCCGGACATCAGCCCCAGCATTTT. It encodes CASSLAPGHQPQHF.

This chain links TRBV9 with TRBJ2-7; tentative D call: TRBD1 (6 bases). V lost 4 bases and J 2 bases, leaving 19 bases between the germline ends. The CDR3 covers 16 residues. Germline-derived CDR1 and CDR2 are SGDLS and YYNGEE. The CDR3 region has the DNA TGTGCCAGCAGCCCCGCCAGGGGTCCAGCTCCCTACGAGCAGTACTTC. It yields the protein CASSPARGPAPYEQYF.

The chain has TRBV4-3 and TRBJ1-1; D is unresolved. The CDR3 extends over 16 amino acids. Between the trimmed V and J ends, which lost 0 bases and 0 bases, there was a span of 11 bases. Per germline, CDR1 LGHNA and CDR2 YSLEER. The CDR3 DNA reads TGCGCCAGCAGCCAAGATCGAGTAGTAATGAACACTGAAGCTTTCTTT. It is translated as CASSQDRVVMNTEAFF.

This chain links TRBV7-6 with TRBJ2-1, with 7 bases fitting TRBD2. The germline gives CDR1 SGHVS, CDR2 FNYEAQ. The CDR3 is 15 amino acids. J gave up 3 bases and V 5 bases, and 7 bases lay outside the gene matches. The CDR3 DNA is TGTGCCAGCAGCCTCGGCAGCGGGAACTACAATGAGCAGTTCTTC. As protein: CASSLGSGNYNEQFF.

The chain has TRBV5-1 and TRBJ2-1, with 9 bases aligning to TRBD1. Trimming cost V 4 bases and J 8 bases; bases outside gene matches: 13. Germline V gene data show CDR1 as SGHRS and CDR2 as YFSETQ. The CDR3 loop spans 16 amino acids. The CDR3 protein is CASSGYRGLFSDEQFF. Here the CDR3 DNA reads TGCGCCAGCAGCGGATACAGGGGGCTATTTAGCGATGAGCAGTTCTTC.

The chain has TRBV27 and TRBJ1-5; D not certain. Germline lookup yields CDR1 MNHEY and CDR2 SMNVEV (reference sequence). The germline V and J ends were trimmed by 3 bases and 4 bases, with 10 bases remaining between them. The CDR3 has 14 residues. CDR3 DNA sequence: TGTGCCAGCAGTTTTCTGGGGAGAAATCAGCCCCAGCATTTT. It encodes CASSFLGRNQPQHF.

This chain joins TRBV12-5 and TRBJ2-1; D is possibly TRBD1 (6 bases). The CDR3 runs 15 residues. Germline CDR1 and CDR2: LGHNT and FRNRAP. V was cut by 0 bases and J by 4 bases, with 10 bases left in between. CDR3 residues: CASGLVRGQYNEQFF. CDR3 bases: TGTGCTAGTGGTTTGGTAAGAGGACAGTACAATGAGCAGTTCTTC.

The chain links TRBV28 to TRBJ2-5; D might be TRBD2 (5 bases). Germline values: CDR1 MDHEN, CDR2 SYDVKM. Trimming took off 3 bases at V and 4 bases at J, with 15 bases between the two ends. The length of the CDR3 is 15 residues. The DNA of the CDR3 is TGTGCCAGCAGTTTTTCTTTAGCAGGAGGAGAGACCCAGTACTTC. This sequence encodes CASSFSLAGGETQYF.

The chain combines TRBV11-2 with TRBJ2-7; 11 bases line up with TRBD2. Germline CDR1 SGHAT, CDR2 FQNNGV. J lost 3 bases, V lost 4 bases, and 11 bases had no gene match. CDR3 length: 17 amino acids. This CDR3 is CASSSLPETSGIYEQYF. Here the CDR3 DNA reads TGTGCCAGCAGCTCACTCCCCGAGACTAGCGGGATCTACGAGCAGTACTTC.